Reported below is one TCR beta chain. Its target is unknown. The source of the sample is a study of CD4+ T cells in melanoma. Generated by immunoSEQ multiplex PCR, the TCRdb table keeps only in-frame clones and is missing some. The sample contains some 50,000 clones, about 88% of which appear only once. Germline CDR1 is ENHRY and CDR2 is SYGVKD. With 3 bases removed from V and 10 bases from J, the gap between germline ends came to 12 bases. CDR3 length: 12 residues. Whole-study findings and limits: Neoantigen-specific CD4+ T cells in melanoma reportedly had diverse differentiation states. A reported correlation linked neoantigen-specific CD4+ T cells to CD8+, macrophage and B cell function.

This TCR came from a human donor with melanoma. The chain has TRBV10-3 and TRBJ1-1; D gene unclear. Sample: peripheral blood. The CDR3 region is CAISDGRVGAFF. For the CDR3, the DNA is TGTGCCATCAGTGATGGGCGAGTTGGAGCTTTCTTT.